This T cell receptor (beta chain) was recorded in a study of blood T cell repertoires in COVID-19. Study overall: PBMCs, B-cell-depleted T cells, or T cells were the source of the cDNA or gDNA that made up the material.

Clones were read by immunoSEQ multiplex PCR, and TCRdb kept only the in-frame ones, dropping some. The sample lists just under 40,000 clones, approximately 79% seen once, with roughly 21% in the top ten. Germline CDR1 and CDR2: LGHNA and YNFKEQ. This CDR3 spans 14 amino acids. V shed 3 bases and J shed 6 bases, with 13 bases lying between them. The sequence was collected from a man between 65 and 79 years old with acute or convalescent COVID-19. What was sequenced was peripheral blood. V and J are TRBV4-2 and TRBJ2-3, with D possibly being TRBD2 (5 bases). The CDR3 spells CASSQITSPDTQYF. The CDR3 region has the DNA TGTGCCAGCAGCCAGATCACTAGTCCGGATACGCAGTATTTT.